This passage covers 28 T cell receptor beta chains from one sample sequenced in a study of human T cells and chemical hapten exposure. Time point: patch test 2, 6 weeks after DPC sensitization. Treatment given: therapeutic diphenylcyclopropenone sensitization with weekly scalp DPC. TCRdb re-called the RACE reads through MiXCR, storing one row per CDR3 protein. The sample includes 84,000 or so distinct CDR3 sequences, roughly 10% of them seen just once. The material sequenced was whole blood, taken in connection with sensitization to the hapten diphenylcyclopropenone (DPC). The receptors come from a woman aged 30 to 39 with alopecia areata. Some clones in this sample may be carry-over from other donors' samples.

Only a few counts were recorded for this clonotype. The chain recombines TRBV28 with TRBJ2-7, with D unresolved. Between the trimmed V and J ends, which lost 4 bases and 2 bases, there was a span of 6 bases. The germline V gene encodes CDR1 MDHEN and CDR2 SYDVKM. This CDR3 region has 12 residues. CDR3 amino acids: CASSYSTYEQYF. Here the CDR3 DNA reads TGTGCCAGCAGTTACAGTACCTACGAGCAGTACTTC.

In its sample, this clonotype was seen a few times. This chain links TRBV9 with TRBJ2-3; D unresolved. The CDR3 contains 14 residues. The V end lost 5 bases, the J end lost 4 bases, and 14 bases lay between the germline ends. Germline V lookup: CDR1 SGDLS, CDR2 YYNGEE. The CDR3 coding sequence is TGTGCCAGCAGTCGTGTGGTTAGCCCAGATACGCAGTATTTT. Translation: CASSRVVSPDTQYF.

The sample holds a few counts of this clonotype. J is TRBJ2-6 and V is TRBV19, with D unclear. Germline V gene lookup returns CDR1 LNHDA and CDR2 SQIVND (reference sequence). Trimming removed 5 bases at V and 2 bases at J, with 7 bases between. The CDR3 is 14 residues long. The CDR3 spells CASSASAGANVLTF. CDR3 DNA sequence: TGTGCCAGTAGTGCGAGCGCTGGGGCCAACGTCCTGACTTTC. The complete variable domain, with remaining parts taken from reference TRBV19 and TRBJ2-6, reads DGGITQSPKYLFRKEGQNVTLSCEQNLNHDAMYWYRQDPGQGLRLIYYSQIVNDFQKGDIAEGYSVSREKKESFPLTVTSAQKNPTAFYLCASSASAGANVLTFGAGSRLTVL.

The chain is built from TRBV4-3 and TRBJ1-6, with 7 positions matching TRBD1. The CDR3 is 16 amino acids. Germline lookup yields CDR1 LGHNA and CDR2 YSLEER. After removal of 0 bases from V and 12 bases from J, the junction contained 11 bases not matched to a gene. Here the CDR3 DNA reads TGCGCCAGCAGCCAAGATGACAGGGCAGGAGAAATACCCCTCCACTTT. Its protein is CASSQDDRAGEIPLHF.

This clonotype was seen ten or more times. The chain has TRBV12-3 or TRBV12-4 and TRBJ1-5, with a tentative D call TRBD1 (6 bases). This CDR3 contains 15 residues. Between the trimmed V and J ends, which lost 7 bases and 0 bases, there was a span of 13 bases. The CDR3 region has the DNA TGTGCCAGCACCGAGACAGGAGGTAGCAATCAGCCCCAGCATTTT. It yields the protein CASTETGGSNQPQHF.

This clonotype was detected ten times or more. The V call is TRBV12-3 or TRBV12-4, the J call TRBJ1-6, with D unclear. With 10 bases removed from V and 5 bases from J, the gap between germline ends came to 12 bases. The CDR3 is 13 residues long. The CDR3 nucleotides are TGTGCCACCCAGATAGCAAATAATTCACCCCTCCACTTT. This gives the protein CATQIANNSPLHF.

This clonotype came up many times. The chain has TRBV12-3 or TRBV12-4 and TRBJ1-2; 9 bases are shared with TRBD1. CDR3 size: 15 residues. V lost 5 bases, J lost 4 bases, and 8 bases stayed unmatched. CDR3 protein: CASSVTGGAGYGYTF. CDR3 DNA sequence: TGTGCCAGCAGTGTTACAGGGGGCGCCGGCTATGGCTACACCTTC.

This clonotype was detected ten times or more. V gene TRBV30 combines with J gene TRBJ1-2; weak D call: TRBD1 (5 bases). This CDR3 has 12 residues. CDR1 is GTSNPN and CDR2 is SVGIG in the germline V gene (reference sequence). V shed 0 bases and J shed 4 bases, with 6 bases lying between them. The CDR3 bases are TGTGCCTGGAGTGTCGGGGGCTATGGCTACACCTTC. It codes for CAWSVGGYGYTF.

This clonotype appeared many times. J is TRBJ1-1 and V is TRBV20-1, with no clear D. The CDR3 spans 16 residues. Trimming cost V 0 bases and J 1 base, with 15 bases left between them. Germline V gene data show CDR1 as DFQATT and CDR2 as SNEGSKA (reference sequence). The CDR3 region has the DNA TGCAGTGCTAGAGATAGTCTTCCGGGCACGAACACTGAAGCTTTCTTT. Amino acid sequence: CSARDSLPGTNTEAFF.

CDR3: CASSLTPQTGALYEQYF. In DNA form, the CDR3 reads TGTGCCAGCAGCTTAACGCCACAGACAGGCGCACTCTACGAGCAGTACTTC. The J gene is TRBJ2-7, the V gene TRBV7-9; a weak D match, TRBD1 (6 bases). This CDR3 spans 17 amino acids. CDR1 is SEHNR, CDR2 FQNEAQ, per germline (reference sequence). The V end lost 2 bases, the J end lost 3 bases, and 20 bases lay between the germline ends.

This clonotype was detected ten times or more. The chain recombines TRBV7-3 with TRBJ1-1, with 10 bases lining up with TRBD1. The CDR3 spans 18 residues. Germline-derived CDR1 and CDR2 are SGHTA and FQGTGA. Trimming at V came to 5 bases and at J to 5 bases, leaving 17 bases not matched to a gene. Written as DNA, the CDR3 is TGTGCCAGCAGCGCTATCGCCCGGGACAGGGGAAGACGGACTGAAGCTTTCTTT. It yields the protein CASSAIARDRGRRTEAFF.

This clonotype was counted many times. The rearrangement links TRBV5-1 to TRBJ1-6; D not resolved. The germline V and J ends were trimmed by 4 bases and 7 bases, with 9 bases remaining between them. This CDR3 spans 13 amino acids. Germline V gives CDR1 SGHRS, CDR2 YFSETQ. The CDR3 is CASSRRENSPLHF. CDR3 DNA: TGCGCCAGCAGCAGGCGGGAGAATTCACCCCTCCACTTT.

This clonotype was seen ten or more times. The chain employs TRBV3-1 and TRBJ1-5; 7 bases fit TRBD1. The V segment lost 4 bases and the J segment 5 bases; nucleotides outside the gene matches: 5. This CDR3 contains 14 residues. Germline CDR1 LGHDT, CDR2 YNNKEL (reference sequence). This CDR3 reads CASSPRDSYQPQHF. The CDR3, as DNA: TGTGCCAGCAGCCCCCGGGACAGTTATCAGCCCCAGCATTTT.

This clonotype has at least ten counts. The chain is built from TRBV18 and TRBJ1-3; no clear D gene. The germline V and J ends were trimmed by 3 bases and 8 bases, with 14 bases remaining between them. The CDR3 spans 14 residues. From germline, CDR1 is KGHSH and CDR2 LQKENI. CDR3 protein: CASSPLGPADTIYF. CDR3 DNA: TGTGCCAGCTCACCTCTCGGACCAGCGGACACCATATATTTT.

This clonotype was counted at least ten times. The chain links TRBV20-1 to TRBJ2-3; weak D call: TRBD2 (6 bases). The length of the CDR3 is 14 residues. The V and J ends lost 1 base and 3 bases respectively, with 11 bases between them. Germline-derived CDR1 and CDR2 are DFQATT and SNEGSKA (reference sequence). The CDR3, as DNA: TGCAGTGCTAGAGTCACGGCGGGGACAGATACGCAGTATTTT. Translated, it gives CSARVTAGTDTQYF.

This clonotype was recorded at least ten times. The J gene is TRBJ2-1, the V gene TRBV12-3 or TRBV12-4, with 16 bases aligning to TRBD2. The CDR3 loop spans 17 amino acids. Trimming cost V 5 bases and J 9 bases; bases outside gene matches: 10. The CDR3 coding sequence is TGTGCCAGCAGTAGAGGGACTAGCGGGAGGGCCACCGGTGAGCAGTTCTTC. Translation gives CASSRGTSGRATGEQFF.

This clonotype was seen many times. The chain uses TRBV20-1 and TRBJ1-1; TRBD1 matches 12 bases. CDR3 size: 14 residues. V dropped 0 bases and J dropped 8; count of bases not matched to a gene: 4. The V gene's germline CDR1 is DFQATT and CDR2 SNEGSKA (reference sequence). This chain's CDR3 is CSAREGQGAAEAFF. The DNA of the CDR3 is TGCAGTGCTAGAGAGGGACAGGGGGCGGCGGAAGCTTTCTTT.

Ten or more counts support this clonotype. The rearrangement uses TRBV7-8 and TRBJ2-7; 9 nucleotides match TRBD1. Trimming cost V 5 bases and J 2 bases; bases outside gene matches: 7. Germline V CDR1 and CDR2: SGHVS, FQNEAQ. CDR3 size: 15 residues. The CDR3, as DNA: TGTGCCAGCAGCCCGTGGGGACAGGGCCCCTACGAGCAGTACTTC. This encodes CASSPWGQGPYEQYF.

The CDR3 here is CATNLRQGQNSPLHF. The CDR3 DNA sequence: TGTGCCACCAACTTAAGACAGGGGCAGAATTCACCCCTCCACTTT. This chain uses TRBV2 with TRBJ1-6; 8 bases are a match to TRBD1. The CDR3 is made up of 15 amino acids. The trim removed 10 bases at V and 7 bases at J, leaving 12 bases unmatched. The germline gives CDR1 SNHLY, CDR2 FYNNEI. Using reference TRBV2 and TRBJ1-6 for the parts outside the CDR3, the full variable domain is EPEVTQTPSHQVTQMGQEVILRCVPISNHLYFYWYRQILGQKVEFLVSFYNNEISEKSEIFDDQFSVERPDGSNFTLKIRSTKLEDSAMYFCATNLRQGQNSPLHFGNGTRLTVT.

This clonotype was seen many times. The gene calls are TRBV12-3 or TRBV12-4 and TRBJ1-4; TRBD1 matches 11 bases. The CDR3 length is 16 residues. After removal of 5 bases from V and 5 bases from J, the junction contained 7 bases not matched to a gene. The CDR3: CASSRTGGSGNEKLFF. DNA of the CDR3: TGTGCCAGCAGTCGGACAGGGGGCTCAGGAAATGAAAAACTGTTTTTT.

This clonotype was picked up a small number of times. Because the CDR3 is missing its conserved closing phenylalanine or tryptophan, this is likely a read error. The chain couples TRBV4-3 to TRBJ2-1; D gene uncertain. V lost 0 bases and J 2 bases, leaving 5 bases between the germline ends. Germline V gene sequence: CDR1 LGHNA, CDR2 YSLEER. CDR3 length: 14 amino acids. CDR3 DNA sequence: TGCGCCAGCAGCCAAGACTGGGCCTACAATGAGCAGTTCTCC. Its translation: CASSQDWAYNEQFS.

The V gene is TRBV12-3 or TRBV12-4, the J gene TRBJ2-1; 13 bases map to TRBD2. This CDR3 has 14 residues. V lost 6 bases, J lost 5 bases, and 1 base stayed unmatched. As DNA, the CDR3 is TGTGCCAGCAGAACTAGCGGGAGGGACAATGAGCAGTTCTTC. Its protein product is CASRTSGRDNEQFF.

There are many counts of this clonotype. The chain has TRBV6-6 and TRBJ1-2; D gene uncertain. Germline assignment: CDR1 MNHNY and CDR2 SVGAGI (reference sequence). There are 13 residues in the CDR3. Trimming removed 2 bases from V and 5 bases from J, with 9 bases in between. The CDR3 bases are TGTGCCAGCAGTTACGGTGGGCAGTATGGCTACACCTTC. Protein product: CASSYGGQYGYTF.

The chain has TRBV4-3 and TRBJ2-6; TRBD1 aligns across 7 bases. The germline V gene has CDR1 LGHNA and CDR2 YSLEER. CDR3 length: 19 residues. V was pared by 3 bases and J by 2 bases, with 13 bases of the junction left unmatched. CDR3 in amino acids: CASSQAPGQRSTGANVLTF. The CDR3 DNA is TGCGCCAGCAGCCAGGCCCCGGGACAGAGGAGCACTGGGGCCAACGTCCTGACTTTC.

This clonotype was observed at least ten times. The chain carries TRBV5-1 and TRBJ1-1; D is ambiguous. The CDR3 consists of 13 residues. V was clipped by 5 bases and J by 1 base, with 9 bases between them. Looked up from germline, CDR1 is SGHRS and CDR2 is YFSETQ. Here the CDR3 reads CASRPTENTEAFF. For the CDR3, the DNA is TGCGCCAGCAGGCCGACGGAGAACACTGAAGCTTTCTTT.

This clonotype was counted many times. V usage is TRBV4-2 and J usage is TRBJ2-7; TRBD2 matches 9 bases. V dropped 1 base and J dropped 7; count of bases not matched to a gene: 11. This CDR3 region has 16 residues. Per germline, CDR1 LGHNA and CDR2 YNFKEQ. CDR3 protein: CASSQAFAGGPGEQYF. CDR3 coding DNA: TGTGCCAGCAGCCAAGCGTTTGCGGGAGGGCCGGGTGAGCAGTACTTC.

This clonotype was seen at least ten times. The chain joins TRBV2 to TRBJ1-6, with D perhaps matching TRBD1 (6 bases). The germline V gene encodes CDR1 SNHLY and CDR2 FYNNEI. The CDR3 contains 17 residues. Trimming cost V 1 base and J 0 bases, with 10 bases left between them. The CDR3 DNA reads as TGTGCCAGCAGTGAAGGTACAGGGAACTCCTATAATTCACCCCTCCACTTT. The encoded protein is CASSEGTGNSYNSPLHF.

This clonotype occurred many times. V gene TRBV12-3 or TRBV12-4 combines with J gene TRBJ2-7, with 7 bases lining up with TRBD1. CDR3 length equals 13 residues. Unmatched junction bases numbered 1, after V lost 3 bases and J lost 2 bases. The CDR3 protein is CASSFQGAYEQYF. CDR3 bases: TGTGCCAGCAGTTTTCAGGGGGCCTACGAGCAGTACTTC.